One sample yielded the 22 T cell receptor beta chains listed below, sequenced in a study of breast tumors, draining lymph nodes, adjacent tissues. TCRdb reanalysed the multiplex PCR reads using MiXCR and keeps one entry per CDR3 protein. The repertoire holds more than 250,000 distinct CDR3 sequences, with about 33% as singletons. Samples came from axillary lymph nodes draining the breast cancer. The sequenced sample was axillary lymph node tissue. The receptors here all came from a female donor with breast cancer. Some clones in this sample may be carry-over from other donors' samples.

This clonotype was seen repeatedly, ten times or more. This chain uses TRBV4-1 with TRBJ1-2; D perhaps matches TRBD1 (6 bases). Trimming took 4 bases from V and 8 from J, leaving 20 bases between them. Germline V gene sequence: CDR1 MGHRA, CDR2 YSYEKL. The CDR3 sequence is 15 residues long. The CDR3 DNA reads as TGCGCCAGCAGCCCGATGCAAGGGGGGGTTGCAGGCTACACCTTC. The encoded protein is CASSPMQGGVAGYTF.

V is TRBV29-1 and J is TRBJ2-7, with 7 nucleotides matching TRBD2. Germline V gene lookup returns CDR1 SQVTM and CDR2 ANQGSEA. With 4 bases clipped from V and 6 bases from J, the junction kept 12 bases outside the gene matches. The CDR3 runs 14 residues. CDR3 amino acids: CSVGSPGGVGEQYF. The CDR3 coding sequence is TGCAGCGTTGGATCCCCGGGAGGTGTCGGCGAGCAGTACTTC.

This clonotype has a count of ten or more. The rearrangement links TRBV5-8 to TRBJ2-3, with 7 bases matching TRBD2. Germline V CDR1 and CDR2: SGHTS, YDEGEE. This CDR3 contains 14 residues. V trimming: 4 bases; J trimming: 1 base; junction bases outside the gene matches: 3. The CDR3 nucleotides are TGTGCCAGCAGCAAGGGGAGGGGCACAGATACGCAGTATTTT. Its translation: CASSKGRGTDTQYF. The whole variable domain, filled in from reference TRBV5-8 and TRBJ2-3, reads EAGVTQSPTHLIKTRGQQATLRCSPISGHTSVYWYQQALGLGLQFLLWYDEGEERNRGNFPPRFSGRQFPNYSSELNVNALELEDSALYLCASSKGRGTDTQYFGPGTRLTVL.

With respect to this clonotype: A junction end diverges from the germline sequence, so it may reflect a read error. The chain links TRBV7-8 to TRBJ2-3, with TRBD1 identical over 8 bases. The CDR3 contains 18 residues. Germline V gives CDR1 SGHVS, CDR2 FQNEAQ. The CDR3 is CASSQVLRQGYRTHTQYF. DNA of the CDR3: TGCGCCAGCAGCCAAGTGTTAAGACAGGGGTACCGCACACATACGCAGTATTTT.

This clonotype was recorded many times. The V gene is TRBV29-1, the J gene TRBJ2-1, with TRBD1 as a possible D gene (5 bases). There are 13 residues in the CDR3. Germline V lookup: CDR1 SQVTM, CDR2 ANQGSEA. Trimming left V 1 base short and J 10 bases short, with 14 bases between. CDR3 sequence: CSVEGDRSGEQFF. The CDR3 nucleotides read TGCAGCGTTGAAGGTGATAGGTCAGGGGAGCAGTTCTTC.

This chain joins TRBV9 and TRBJ2-5; 9 bases line up with TRBD1. V dropped 3 bases and J dropped 6; count of bases not matched to a gene: 3. CDR1 SGDLS and CDR2 YYNGEE come from the germline V gene. The CDR3 contains 13 residues. CDR3 region: CASSGGQGKTQYF. The CDR3 region has the DNA TGTGCCAGCAGCGGGGGACAGGGAAAGACCCAGTACTTC. Based on the CDR3 plus reference TRBV9 and TRBJ2-5, the full variable domain is DSGVTQTPKHLITATGQRVTLRCSPRSGDLSVYWYQQSLDQGLQFLIQYYNGEERAKGNILERFSAQQFPDLHSELNLSSLELGDSALYFCASSGGQGKTQYFGPGTRLLVL.

Remarks on this clonotype: It may be a read error: a sequence one base away is much more abundant. The chain recombines TRBV4-1 with TRBJ2-7; possible D gene TRBD2, 6 bases. With 1 base removed from V and 7 bases from J, the gap between germline ends came to 14 bases. Germline-derived CDR1 and CDR2 are MGHRA and YSYEKL. The CDR3 contains 14 residues. This CDR3 reads CASSQAGPAGEQYF. CDR3 DNA sequence: TGCGCCAGCAGCCAAGCGGGTCCGGCGGGGGAGCAGTACTTC.

This clonotype was picked up one time. A much larger clone lies one base from this, so it may be a read error. The V gene is TRBV5-1, the J gene TRBJ2-1; 7 bases are a match to TRBD2. Per germline, CDR1 SGHRS and CDR2 YFSETQ. The CDR3 spans 14 residues. V shed 2 bases, J shed 4 bases, and the junction held 3 bases outside the gene matches. The DNA of the CDR3 is TGCGCCAGCAGCTTAGTGGGAGGGTACAATGAGCAGTTCTTC. Translating gives CASSLVGGYNEQFF.

The chain uses TRBV6-5 and TRBJ2-3; D may be TRBD2 (9 bases). V was cut by 7 bases and J by 7 bases, with 21 bases left in between. The CDR3 consists of 15 residues. Germline V CDR1 and CDR2: MNHEY, SVGAGI. Here the CDR3 DNA reads TGTGCCAGCACCCCAGGGGGCGGGAGGGGAAATACGCAGTATTTT. Encoded protein: CASTPGGGRGNTQYF.

This clonotype was recorded many times. The V and J genes are TRBV4-2 and TRBJ2-7, with a possible D match to TRBD1 (5 bases). Germline V gene data show CDR1 as LGHNA and CDR2 as YNFKEQ. There are 15 residues in the CDR3. V lost 0 bases, J lost 2 bases, and 11 bases lay in between. CDR3 sequence: CASSQDGQGPYEQYF. The CDR3 DNA is TGTGCCAGCAGCCAAGACGGCCAGGGCCCCTACGAGCAGTACTTC.

Notes on this clonotype: Given a much more abundant clone one base away, this may be a read error. The chain employs TRBV5-4 and TRBJ2-5; 8 nucleotides align to TRBD2. This CDR3 has 14 residues. CDR1 is SGHNT and CDR2 is YYREEE in the germline V gene (reference sequence). V lost 5 bases and J lost 8; bases outside the gene matches: 11. The CDR3 region is CASRTGAGADTQYF. CDR3 DNA sequence: TGTGCCAGCAGGACCGGAGCGGGAGCAGACACCCAGTACTTC.

J is TRBJ1-5 and V is TRBV28; D ambiguous. This CDR3 contains 14 residues. The V end was cut by 2 bases, the J end by 6 bases, with 11 bases between. CDR1 and CDR2 (germline): MDHEN, SYDVKM. DNA for the CDR3: TGTGCCAGCAGTTTACAAGGGAGGAGTCAGCCCCAGCATTTT. Its translation: CASSLQGRSQPQHF.

Turning to this clonotype: Germline is not matched at one junction end, which may reflect a read error. CDR3 loop: CSAQEGFSSSEQYF. CDR3 in DNA: TGCAGTGCTCAGGAAGGGTTCAGCTCCTCCGAGCAGTACTTC. This rearrangement joins TRBV20-1 to TRBJ2-7; D is uncertain. The CDR3 consists of 14 residues. Germline V CDR1 and CDR2: DFQATT, SNEGSKA (reference sequence).

This clonotype was detected ten times or more. J is TRBJ2-3 and V is TRBV24-1; a possible D gene is TRBD2 (6 bases). CDR3 size: 13 residues. The germline V and J ends were trimmed by 9 bases and 5 bases, with 14 bases remaining between them. Germline CDR1 KGHDR, CDR2 SFDVKD. CDR3 in amino acids: CATRRGGVDTQYF. The CDR3, as DNA: TGTGCCACCCGGCGGGGCGGGGTAGATACGCAGTATTTT.

The V and J genes are TRBV7-6 and TRBJ2-6; the D is unclear. The V gene lost 8 bases and the J gene lost 2 bases, with 10 bases spanning the gap. Germline V lookup: CDR1 SGHVS, CDR2 FNYEAQ. The CDR3 length is 14 residues. The CDR3: CASSESTGANVLTF. The CDR3 nucleotides are TGTGCCAGCTCAGAGTCTACTGGGGCCAACGTCCTGACTTTC. Together with reference TRBV7-6 and TRBJ2-6, the CDR3 gives the full variable domain: GAGVSQSPRYKVTKRGQDVALRCDPISGHVSLYWYRQALGQGPEFLTYFNYEAQQDKSGLPNDRFSAERPEGSISTLTIQRTEQRDSAMYRCASSESTGANVLTFGAGSRLTVL.

The table lists this clonotype with a few counts. A much larger clone lies one base from this, so it may be a read error. The V call is TRBV20-1, the J call TRBJ2-7; perhaps D is TRBD1 or TRBD2 (5 bases each). Trimming left V 0 bases short and J 0 bases short, with 15 bases between. CDR1 is DFQATT, CDR2 SNEGSKA, per germline (reference sequence). The CDR3 is made up of 16 amino acids. The DNA for the CDR3 is TGCAGTGCTAGAGATCGGGGCCCCGGCAGCTCCTACGAGCAGTACTTC. Protein product: CSARDRGPGSSYEQYF.

The chain has TRBV20-1 and TRBJ2-4; 11 positions match TRBD2. Germline CDR1 DFQATT, CDR2 SNEGSKA (reference sequence). V trimming: 3 bases; J trimming: 7 bases; junction bases outside the gene matches: 8. There are 15 residues in the CDR3. The CDR3 is CSASSTSGSFNIQYF. The CDR3, as DNA: TGCAGTGCTAGTAGTACTAGCGGGAGTTTTAACATTCAGTACTTC.

This clonotype is a singleton in its sample. The chain carries TRBV7-2 and TRBJ2-2, with D possibly being TRBD2 (5 bases). CDR1 and CDR2 (germline): SGHTA, FQGNSA. This CDR3 is built from 13 residues. CDR3 nucleotides: TGTGTCGGCAGCTTTAGCGTGGTAGAGGAGCTGTTTTTT. This sequence encodes CVGSFSVVEELFF.

As to this clonotype: A much bigger clone sits one base away, suggesting this may be a read error. Given the absence of the conserved phenylalanine or tryptophan at the CDR3 end, a read error is likely. V is TRBV7-9 and J is TRBJ2-7, with D unclear. The germline gives CDR1 SEHNR, CDR2 FQNEAQ (reference sequence). Between the trimmed V and J ends, which lost 1 base and 2 bases, there was a span of 9 bases. This CDR3 region has 14 residues. As DNA, the CDR3 is TGTGCCAGCAGCTTAGTTCCCTCAACCTACGAGCAGTACCTC. Protein sequence: CASSLVPSTYEQYL.

Note on this clonotype: One end of the junction fails to match germline, which may point to a read error. V and J are TRBV10-3 and TRBJ1-3; 8 bases line up with TRBD1. Germline-derived CDR1 and CDR2 are ENHRY and SYGVKD. The CDR3 totals 17 residues. Written as DNA, the CDR3 is TGTACCATCAGGGTAGACAGGGGCCCGAGCTCTGGAAACACCATGTATTTT. As protein: CTIRVDRGPSSGNTMYF.

This clonotype came up many times. This chain uses TRBV6-6 with TRBJ1-3; 7 bases are shared with TRBD1. CDR3 size: 17 residues. The junction had 13 bases not matched to a gene; V was cut back by 5 bases and J by 3 bases. The germline gives CDR1 MNHNY, CDR2 SVGAGI (reference sequence). The CDR3 DNA reads TGTGCCAGCAGTCTTCTCGGGGGCAGGGGGAATGGAAACACCATATATTTT. It translates to CASSLLGGRGNGNTIYF.

Notes on this clonotype: A read error is possible here, since a much larger clone lies one base away. J is TRBJ2-3 and V is TRBV5-1; 14 bases are shared with TRBD2. CDR1 and CDR2 from the germline V gene are SGHRS and YFSETQ. The trim removed 2 bases at V and 10 bases at J, leaving 15 bases unmatched. CDR3 size: 18 residues. CDR3 protein: CASSFPIEGLAGDGPQYF. For the CDR3, the DNA is TGCGCCAGCAGCTTCCCCATCGAGGGACTAGCGGGAGATGGTCCGCAGTATTTT.